The 9 T cell receptor beta chains reported below all come from one sample, sequenced in a study of cytomegalovirus exposure and HLA in healthy donors. PCR used 60 Vbeta primers and 13 Jbeta primers. Sequencing used immunoSEQ multiplex PCR; TCRdb keeps in-frame clones, though not all of them. The sample has 270,000 or so clones, 80% to 95% seen once. Material: PBMCs. These receptors originate from a girl aged 2 to 9 in good health and CMV-seronegative.

The table lists this clone with a count of one. V gene TRBV6-5 combines with J gene TRBJ1-1; TRBD1 matches at 10 bases. CDR3 length equals 15 residues. Trimming took 6 bases from V and 1 from J; bases not matched to a gene: 5. Germline lookup yields CDR1 MNHEY and CDR2 SVGAGI. The CDR3 sequence: CASRHRDRGNTEAFF. The CDR3 DNA reads TGTGCCAGCAGACACCGGGACAGGGGGAACACTGAAGCTTTCTTT.

The chain joins TRBV18 to TRBJ1-6; 8 bases agree with TRBD1. The V gene end was trimmed by 4 bases and the J gene end by 6 bases; junction bases not matched to a gene: 2. The CDR3 has 14 residues. In germline, CDR1 is KGHSH, CDR2 LQKENI. CDR3 loop: CASSLGQGNSPLHF. For the CDR3, the DNA is TGTGCCAGCTCACTTGGACAGGGTAATTCACCCCTCCACTTT. The entire variable domain, with the rest obtained from reference TRBV18 and TRBJ1-6, is as follows: NAGVMQNPRHLVRRRGQEARLRCSPMKGHSHVYWYRQLPEEGLKFMVYLQKENIIDESGMPKERFSAEFPKEGPSILRIQQVVRGDSAAYFCASSLGQGNSPLHFGNGTRLTVT.

The gene calls are TRBV10-3 and TRBJ2-1, with D unresolved. V was trimmed by 6 bases and J by 7 bases, leaving 7 bases between them. Per germline, CDR1 ENHRY and CDR2 SYGVKD. The CDR3 length is 11 residues. CDR3 in DNA: TGTGCCATCAGCTGGGCAAATGAGCAGTTCTTC. Translating it yields CAISWANEQFF.

This clone was observed once. V is TRBV19 and J is TRBJ1-5, with 7 bases aligning to TRBD1. The V and J ends lost 7 bases and 4 bases, in that order; junction bases with no gene match: 10. This CDR3 has 15 amino acids. Per the germline V gene, CDR1 is LNHDA and CDR2 is SQIVND (reference sequence). The CDR3 loop reads CASIATGQNNQPQHF. DNA for the CDR3: TGTGCCAGTATCGCAACGGGACAGAATAATCAGCCCCAGCATTTT.

This clone was seen once. V is TRBV6-6 and J is TRBJ2-1; perhaps TRBD2 as D (6 bases). This CDR3 spans 16 amino acids. From germline, CDR1 is MNHNY and CDR2 SVGAGI (reference sequence). V was pared by 2 bases and J by 12 bases, with 23 bases between. The CDR3 region is CASSYGAEGPRSGQFF. The CDR3 nucleotides read TGTGCCAGCAGTTACGGAGCGGAGGGGCCCCGGAGTGGGCAGTTCTTC.

The table lists this clone with a count of one. This chain links TRBV29-1 with TRBJ2-5; D not certain. The CDR3 is 11 residues long. The V end was cut by 5 bases, the J end by 0 bases, with 4 bases between. Germline values: CDR1 SQVTM, CDR2 ANQGSEA. CDR3 sequence reads: CSVPYQETQYF. The CDR3 DNA follows: TGCAGCGTTCCTTACCAAGAGACCCAGTACTTC.

The chain has TRBV7-9 and TRBJ2-4, with a weak D call TRBD1 (5 bases). Germline V lookup: CDR1 SEHNR, CDR2 FQNEAQ (reference sequence). Trimming cost V 4 bases and J 13 bases, with 17 bases left between them. The CDR3 has 13 amino acids. DNA of the CDR3: TGTGCCAGCAGCTCGCCCCCCCTGACAGAGCAGTACTTC. Amino acids: CASSSPPLTEQYF.

As DNA, the CDR3 is TGTGCCAGCAGCCTAGAGGCGGGGGGCGAGGGCTACACCTTC. Protein: CASSLEAGGEGYTF. This sequence joins TRBV7-6 and TRBJ1-2; D may be TRBD1 (6 bases). CDR1 is SGHVS and CDR2 is FNYEAQ in the germline V gene. This CDR3 region has 14 residues. Trimming left V 5 bases short and J 8 bases short, with 18 bases between.

The chain recombines TRBV5-1 with TRBJ1-1; maybe TRBD1 (5 bases). V lost 3 bases to trimming and J lost 4 bases, with 13 bases between them. The CDR3 totals 14 residues. Germline lookup yields CDR1 SGHRS and CDR2 YFSETQ. CDR3 in DNA: TGCGCCAGCAGCTCGGGGGGTGGGGGCACTGAAGCTTTCTTT. Its translation: CASSSGGGGTEAFF.